Listed below are T cell receptor beta chains from one sample, sequenced in a study of blood T cell repertoires in COVID-19. Profiled with immunoSEQ multiplex PCR; TCRdb holds only in-frame clones, not every one. The data contain over 130,000 clones, over 80% of them seen just once; the ten biggest clones take up about 11%. Sequenced input: peripheral blood. Receptors originate from a woman at least 80 years old with acute or convalescent COVID-19. CDR3s include the opening cysteine and the closing phenylalanine or tryptophan. The D gene is left open where the match is weak.

D: TRBD1
length: 15
J: TRBJ1-2
V: TRBV9
DNA: TGTGCCAGCAGCGCCATGGGACAGGGTCTAGGTGGCTACACCTTC
CDR3: CASSAMGQGLGGYTF

D: TRBD1
length: 15
J: TRBJ2-2
V: TRBV27
DNA: TGTGCCAGCACCAAAGACAGGGGGCTTGCCGGGGAGCTGTTTTTT
CDR3: CASTKDRGLAGELFF

D: .
length: 15
J: TRBJ1-6
V: TRBV18
DNA: TGTGCCAGCTCACCAGCAGGGACATCTAATTCACCCCTCCACTTT
CDR3: CASSPAGTSNSPLHF

D: .
length: 11
J: TRBJ1-2
V: TRBV10-3
DNA: TGTGCCATAGGACAGCTTGATGGCTACACCTTC
CDR3: CAIGQLDGYTF

D: .
length: 16
J: TRBJ1-2
V: TRBV10-3
DNA: TGTGCCTCGTTTGTCGGGTCCGGAATGGCTAACTATGGCTACACCTTC
CDR3: CASFVGSGMANYGYTF

D: .
length: 13
J: TRBJ1-1
V: TRBV12-3/TRBV12-4
DNA: TGTGCCAGCAGCCTAACAGAGAACACTGAAGCTTTCTTT
CDR3: CASSLTENTEAFF

D: .
length: 11
J: TRBJ1-1
V: TRBV14
DNA: TGTGCCAGCAGCTGGGGGGGACGAGCTTTCTTT
CDR3: CASSWGGRAFF

D: TRBD1
length: 12
J: TRBJ1-1
V: TRBV4-3
DNA: TGCGCCAGCAGCCAAGGGACAGGGGTGACTTTCTTT
CDR3: CASSQGTGVTFF

D: .
length: 16
J: TRBJ1-1
V: TRBV5-1
DNA: TGCGCCAGCAGCTTCAGCACTCGGGGGGGCGGCACTGAAGCTTTCTTT
CDR3: CASSFSTRGGGTEAFF

D: .
length: 14
J: TRBJ1-6
V: TRBV3-1/TRBV3-2
DNA: TGTGCCAGCAGCCCCCAGTCCTATAATTCACCCCTCCACTTT
CDR3: CASSPQSYNSPLHF

D: .
length: 14
J: TRBJ1-2
V: TRBV28
DNA: TGTGCCAGCAGTTTAGGTGGACAGAACTATGGCTACACCTTC
CDR3: CASSLGGQNYGYTF